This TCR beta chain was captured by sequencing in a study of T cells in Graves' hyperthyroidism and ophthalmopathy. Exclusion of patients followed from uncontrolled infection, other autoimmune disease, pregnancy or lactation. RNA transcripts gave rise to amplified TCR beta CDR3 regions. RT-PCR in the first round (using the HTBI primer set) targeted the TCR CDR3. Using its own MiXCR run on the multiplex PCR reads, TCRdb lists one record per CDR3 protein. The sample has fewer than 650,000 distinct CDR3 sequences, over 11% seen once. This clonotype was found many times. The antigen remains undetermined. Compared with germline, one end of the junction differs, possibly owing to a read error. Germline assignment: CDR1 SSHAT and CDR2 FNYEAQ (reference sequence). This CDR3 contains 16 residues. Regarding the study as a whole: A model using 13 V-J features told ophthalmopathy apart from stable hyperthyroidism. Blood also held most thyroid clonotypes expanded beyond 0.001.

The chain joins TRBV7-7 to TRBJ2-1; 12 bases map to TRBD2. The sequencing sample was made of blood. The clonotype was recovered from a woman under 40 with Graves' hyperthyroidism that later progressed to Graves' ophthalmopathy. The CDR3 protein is CASSSLAGGPGNEQFF. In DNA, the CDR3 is TGTGCTAGCAGCTCGCTAGCGGGAGGGCCGGGGAATGAGCAGTTCTTC.